A selection of T cell receptor beta chains follows, all from one sample in a study of blood T cell repertoires in COVID-19. The data were produced by immunoSEQ multiplex PCR, yet TCRdb's version contains in-frame clones alone and is incomplete. Counted here are a few hundred thousand clones, 88% occurring once; the ten biggest clones make up approximately 3.8%. Sequencing used peripheral blood. These receptors came from a man in his 60s who had recovered from COVID-19. Each CDR3 is given with its conserved first and last residue. A D gene is named only where the DNA matches it firmly. The listing skips clone size in some rows; elsewhere it reads once, few, many or a size class.

d_call | j_call | clone_size | v_call | cdr3_nt | cdr3_aa
- | TRBJ2-1 | - | TRBV7-8 | TGTGCCAGCAGCCCCTACCTAGCCTTTAGCGATGAGCAGTTCTTC | CASSPYLAFSDEQFF
TRBD1 | TRBJ1-5 | - | TRBV19 | TGTGCCAGTAGTTCCGTCCTGGACAGGGGGACGGATCAGCCCCAGCATTTT | CASSSVLDRGTDQPQHF
- | TRBJ2-3 | - | TRBV27 | TGTGCCAGCAGTCTCCGACTTCCAGATACGCAGTATTTT | CASSLRLPDTQYF
TRBD2 | TRBJ2-5 | once | TRBV4-2 | TGTGCCAGCAGCCAATCCTCAACGGCTAGCGGGGTGCAAGAGACCCAGTACTTC | CASSQSSTASGVQETQYF
- | TRBJ1-1 | - | TRBV19 | TGTGCCAGTAGTATCCGACAGCAGAACACTGAAGCTTTCTTT | CASSIRQQNTEAFF
- | TRBJ2-5 | - | TRBV29-1 | TGCAGCGTTGAAGGTAGTAGGGGGGGGCAAGAGACCCAGTACTTC | CSVEGSRGGQETQYF
TRBD1 | TRBJ1-5 | - | TRBV7-2 | TGTGCCAGCAGCTTAGGAGGGGGACAGGTAAGCCAGCCCCAGCATTTT | CASSLGGGQVSQPQHF
TRBD1 | TRBJ1-2 | few | TRBV7-9 | TGTGCCAGCAGCCCTCAGGGGGTTGGGGCGAATGGCTACACCTTC | CASSPQGVGANGYTF
TRBD1 | TRBJ1-2 | - | TRBV6-5 | TGTGCCAGCAGTCCGGAAGGGGGCAGGGGCTACACCTTC | CASSPEGGRGYTF
- | TRBJ1-4 | - | TRBV7-3 | TGTGCCAGCAGCTTAGGCCCTAATGAAAAACTGTTTTTT | CASSLGPNEKLFF
- | TRBJ1-5 | once | TRBV23-1 | TGCGCCAGCAGTCATCCCGGACATCCCGATAGCAATCAGCCCCAGCATTTT | CASSHPGHPDSNQPQHF
TRBD1 | TRBJ1-6 | - | TRBV7-2 | TGTGCCAGCAGCTTTAGAGGACAGGGCGATTCACCCCTCCACTTT | CASSFRGQGDSPLHF
- | TRBJ1-2 | - | TRBV4-1 | TGCGCCAGCAGCCAAGATGGGGGGAGGGCGACGAGGTATGGCTACACCTTC | CASSQDGGRATRYGYTF
TRBD2 | TRBJ2-3 | - | TRBV7-3 | TGTGCCAGCAGCTTAATCCTAGCGGGAGCAGATACGCAGTATTTT | CASSLILAGADTQYF
TRBD1 | TRBJ2-7 | - | TRBV5-6 | TGTGCCAGCAGCGTAGGGACAGGGATCCACGAGCAGTACTTC | CASSVGTGIHEQYF
TRBD1 | TRBJ1-1 | - | TRBV7-2 | TGTGCCAGCAGCTTAAAGGACAGGGTGAACACTGAAGCTTTCTTT | CASSLKDRVNTEAFF
- | TRBJ2-7 | - | TRBV29-1 | TGCAGCGTGGGTGGGGCAGGGTCCTCCTACGAGCAGTACTTC | CSVGGAGSSYEQYF
TRBD1 | TRBJ2-7 | - | TRBV5-6 | TGTGCCAGCAGGCGACAGGGGAACGAGCAGTACTTC | CASRRQGNEQYF
- | TRBJ1-2 | - | TRBV6-4 | TGTGCCAGCAGCGATGGCTACACCTTC | CASSDGYTF
- | TRBJ1-4 | - | TRBV4-1 | TGCGCCAGCAGCCCCCCGACAGGCGCAACTAATGAAAAACTGTTTTTT | CASSPPTGATNEKLFF
- | TRBJ1-2 | - | TRBV11-1 | TGTGCCAGCGGAAGACAAGGTCATAACTATGGCTACACCTTC | CASGRQGHNYGYTF
TRBD2 | TRBJ2-5 | - | TRBV5-4 | TGTGCCAGCAGCTCGGGACTAGCGGGGGCGTACCAAGAGACCCAGTACTTC | CASSSGLAGAYQETQYF
- | TRBJ2-2 | - | TRBV15 | TGTGCCACCAGCAGTGACAGGCTTGGGGAGCTGTTTTTT | CATSSDRLGELFF
- | TRBJ2-7 | - | TRBV19 | TGTGCCAGTAGTACCCGCAGGGGTCCATACCCACTGCGGGAGCAGTACTTC | CASSTRRGPYPLREQYF
- | TRBJ1-1 | - | TRBV18 | TGTGCCAGCCGGGGGGTTAGCACTGAAGCTTTCTTT | CASRGVSTEAFF
TRBD1 | TRBJ1-5 | - | TRBV24-1 | TGTGCCACCGGGGGGGACAGGGGGCTCCCTCAGCCCCAGCATTTT | CATGGDRGLPQPQHF
TRBD1 | TRBJ1-4 | - | TRBV9 | TGTGCCAGCAGCGAGACAGGGTTTAATGAAAAACTGTTTTTT | CASSETGFNEKLFF
- | TRBJ1-5 | - | TRBV2 | TGTGCCAGCAGTGCCGCAGGGCCAGACAATCAGCCCCAGCATTTT | CASSAAGPDNQPQHF
TRBD2 | TRBJ2-7 | - | TRBV2 | TGTGCCAGCAGTGTTCTAGCGGGGGGGCAAGGGTACTTC | CASSVLAGGQGYF
TRBD2 | TRBJ2-7 | - | TRBV10-3 | TGTGCCATCAGCCCGGGACTAGCGGGGGGGCTATACGAGCAGTACTTC | CAISPGLAGGLYEQYF
TRBD1 | TRBJ2-7 | - | TRBV5-1 | TGCGCCAGCAGCTTTCTCGGACAGGCGAACTCCTACGAGCAGTACTTC | CASSFLGQANSYEQYF
TRBD1 | TRBJ2-5 | once | TRBV4-2 | TGTGCCAGCAGCCAAGCCCAGACAGGGATGAGAGGAGAGACCCAGTACTTC | CASSQAQTGMRGETQYF
TRBD1 | TRBJ1-1 | - | TRBV9 | TGTGCCAGCAGCCCACCGTACAGGGGGCGAGACACTGAAGCTTTCTTT | CASSPPYRGRDTEAFF
TRBD1 | TRBJ1-1 | once | TRBV5-4 | TGTGCCAGCAGCTACAGGGGGAGGAACACTGAAGCTTTCTTT | CASSYRGRNTEAFF
- | TRBJ1-5 | - | TRBV6-6 | TGTGCCAGCAGTCTTGGGAGCCTCAATCAGCCCCAGCATTTT | CASSLGSLNQPQHF
- | TRBJ2-3 | - | TRBV18 | TGTGCCAGCTCACCACCCCCGGGAAGAACCACAGATACGCAGTATTTT | CASSPPPGRTTDTQYF
- | TRBJ2-3 | - | TRBV21-1 | TGTGCCTCCGGGGGGAGTGGCACAGATACGCAGTATTTT | CASGGSGTDTQYF
- | TRBJ2-1 | - | TRBV27 | TGTGCCAGCAGTTTAAGGGGTACCGTTCTGTTTGATGAGCAGTTCTTC | CASSLRGTVLFDEQFF
TRBD2 | TRBJ2-5 | - | TRBV9 | TGTGCCAGCAGCCCCCTAGCGGGGGCTTCTCAAGAGACCCAGTACTTC | CASSPLAGASQETQYF
- | TRBJ2-2 | - | TRBV5-1 | TGCGCCAGCAGCTTTTTGGGGGGTGCCGGGGAGCTGTTTTTT | CASSFLGGAGELFF
TRBD1 | TRBJ1-6 | medium-sized | TRBV6-5 | TGTGCCAGCAGCCATCTCCAGGGGGAAGCTTCACCCCTCCACTTT | CASSHLQGEASPLHF
TRBD2 | TRBJ2-5 | - | TRBV5-1 | TGCGCCAGCAGCTTGGCGGCTAGCGGGGGCCAAGAGACCCAGTACTTC | CASSLAASGGQETQYF
- | TRBJ1-1 | - | TRBV25-1 | TGTGCCAGCTCCCGGGTATCCATGAACACTGAAGCTTTCTTT | CASSRVSMNTEAFF
- | TRBJ2-2 | - | TRBV5-6 | TGTGCCAGCAGCTTTTTTTCCGGGGAGAACACCGGGGAGCTGTTTTTT | CASSFFSGENTGELFF
- | TRBJ2-7 | - | TRBV3-1/TRBV3-2 | TGTGCCAGCAGCGATCTAGACGAGCAGTACTTC | CASSDLDEQYF
TRBD2 | TRBJ2-1 | - | TRBV6-5 | TGTGCCAGCAGTTCCCAAGGCGGCGGGAGTAATGAGCAGTTCTTC | CASSSQGGGSNEQFF
- | TRBJ2-2 | once | TRBV14 | TGTGCCAGCAGCCTCTACGGGACTCCCAACACCGGGGAGCTGTTTTTT | CASSLYGTPNTGELFF
TRBD1 | TRBJ1-2 | - | TRBV9 | TGTGCCAGCAGCGTAGGGCAGGGGGCGGGGTATGGCTACACCTTC | CASSVGQGAGYGYTF
- | TRBJ1-1 | - | TRBV21-1 | TGTGCCAGCAGCATCGGGGACAGGGAGCCTGAAGCTTTCTTT | CASSIGDREPEAFF
TRBD1 | TRBJ1-4 | - | TRBV5-4 | TGTGCCAGCAGCCCGGGGACAGGCCCGTCTAAGCTCCTGTTTTTT | CASSPGTGPSKLLFF
- | TRBJ1-1 | - | TRBV27 | TGTGCCAGCAGTTTAGGCAGAATAAACACTGAAGCTTTCTTT | CASSLGRINTEAFF
- | TRBJ2-2 | - | TRBV19 | TGTGCCAGTAGTATTAACCGCCTTTCGACAGTAGAAACCGGGGAGCTGTTTTTT | CASSINRLSTVETGELFF
- | TRBJ1-5 | - | TRBV11-2 | TGTGCCAGCAGCGCAGGGGTTGGCAGCAATCAGCCCCAGCATTTT | CASSAGVGSNQPQHF
- | TRBJ2-7 | - | TRBV19 | TGTGCCAGTAGCTCGGGACTCTACGAGCAGTACTTC | CASSSGLYEQYF